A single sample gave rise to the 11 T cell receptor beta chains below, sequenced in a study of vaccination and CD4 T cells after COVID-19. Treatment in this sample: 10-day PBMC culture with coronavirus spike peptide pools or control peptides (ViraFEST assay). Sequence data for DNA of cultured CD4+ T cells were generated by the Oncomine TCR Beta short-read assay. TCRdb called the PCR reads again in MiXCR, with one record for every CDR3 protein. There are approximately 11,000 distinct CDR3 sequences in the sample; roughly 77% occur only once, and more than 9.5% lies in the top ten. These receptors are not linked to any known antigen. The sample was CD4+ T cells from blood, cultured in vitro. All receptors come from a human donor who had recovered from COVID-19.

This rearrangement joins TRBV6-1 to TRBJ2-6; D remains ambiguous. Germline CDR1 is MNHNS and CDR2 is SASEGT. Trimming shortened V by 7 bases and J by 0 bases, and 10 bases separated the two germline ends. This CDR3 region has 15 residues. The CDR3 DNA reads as TGTGCCAGCATTCGTCACGGCTCTGGGGCCAACGTCCTGACTTTC. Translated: CASIRHGSGANVLTF.

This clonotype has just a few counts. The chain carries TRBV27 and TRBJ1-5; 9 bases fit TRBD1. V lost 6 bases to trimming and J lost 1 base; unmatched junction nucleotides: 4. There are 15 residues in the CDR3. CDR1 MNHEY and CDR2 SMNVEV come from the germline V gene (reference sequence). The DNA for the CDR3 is TGTGCCAGCAGAGACGGACAGGGGAGCAATCAGCCCCAGCATTTT. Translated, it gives CASRDGQGSNQPQHF.

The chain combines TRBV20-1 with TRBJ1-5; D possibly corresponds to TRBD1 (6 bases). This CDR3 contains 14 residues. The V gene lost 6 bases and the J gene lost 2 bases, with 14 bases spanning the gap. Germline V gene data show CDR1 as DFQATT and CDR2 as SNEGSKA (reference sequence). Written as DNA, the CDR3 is TGCAGTGCCCAGGGGTGGTCGGGCAATCAGCCCCAGCATTTT. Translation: CSAQGWSGNQPQHF.

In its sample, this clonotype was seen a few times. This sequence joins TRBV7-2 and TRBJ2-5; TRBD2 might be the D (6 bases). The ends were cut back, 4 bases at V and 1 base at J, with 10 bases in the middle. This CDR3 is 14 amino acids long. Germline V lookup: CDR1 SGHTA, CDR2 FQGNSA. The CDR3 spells CASSYSRGQETQYF. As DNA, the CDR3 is TGTGCCAGCAGCTATTCGCGGGGCCAAGAGACCCAGTACTTC.

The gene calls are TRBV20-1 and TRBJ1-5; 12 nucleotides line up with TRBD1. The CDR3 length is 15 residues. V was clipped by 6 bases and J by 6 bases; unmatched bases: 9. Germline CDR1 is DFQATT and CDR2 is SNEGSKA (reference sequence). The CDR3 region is CSASPGQGAGQPQHF. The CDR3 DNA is TGCAGTGCGTCACCGGGACAGGGGGCAGGTCAGCCCCAGCATTTT.

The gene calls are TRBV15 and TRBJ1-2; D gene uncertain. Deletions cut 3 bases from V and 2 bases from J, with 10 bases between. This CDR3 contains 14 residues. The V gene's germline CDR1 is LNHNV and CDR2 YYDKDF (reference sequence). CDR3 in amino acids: CATSSLRYNYGYTF. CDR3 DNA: TGTGCCACCAGCAGCCTCCGTTACAACTATGGCTACACCTTC.

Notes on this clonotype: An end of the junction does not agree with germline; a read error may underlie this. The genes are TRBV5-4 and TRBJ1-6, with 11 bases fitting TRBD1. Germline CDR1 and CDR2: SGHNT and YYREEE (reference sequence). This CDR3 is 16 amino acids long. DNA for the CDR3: TGTGCCAGCAGCGGCCGGGACAGGGGGAATGATTCATCCCTCCACTTT. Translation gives CASSGRDRGNDSSLHF.

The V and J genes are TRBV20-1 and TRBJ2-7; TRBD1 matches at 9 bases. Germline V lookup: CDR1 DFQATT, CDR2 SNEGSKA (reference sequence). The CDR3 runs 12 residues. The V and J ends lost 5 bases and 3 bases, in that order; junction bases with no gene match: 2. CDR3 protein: CSAPGQGYEQYF. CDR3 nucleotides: TGCAGTGCTCCGGGACAGGGCTACGAGCAGTACTTC.

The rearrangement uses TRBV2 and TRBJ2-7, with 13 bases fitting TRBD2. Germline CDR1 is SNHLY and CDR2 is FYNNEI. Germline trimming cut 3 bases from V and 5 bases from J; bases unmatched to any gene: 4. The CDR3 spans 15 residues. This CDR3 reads CASSDGLAGAHEQYF. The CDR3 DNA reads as TGTGCCAGCAGTGACGGACTAGCGGGAGCTCACGAGCAGTACTTC.

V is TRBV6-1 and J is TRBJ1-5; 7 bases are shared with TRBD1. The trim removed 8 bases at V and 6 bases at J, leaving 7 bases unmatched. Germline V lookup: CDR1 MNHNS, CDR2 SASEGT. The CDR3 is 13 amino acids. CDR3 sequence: CASQDREPQPQHF. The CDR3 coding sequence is TGTGCCAGCCAAGACAGGGAGCCTCAGCCCCAGCATTTT.

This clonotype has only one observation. Here the CDR3 DNA reads TGTGCCAGCAGCCAAACAGAGAACACTGAAGCTTTCTTT. Translation: CASSQTENTEAFF. This chain joins TRBV7-9 and TRBJ1-1; D ambiguous. From germline, CDR1 is SEHNR and CDR2 FQNEAQ (reference sequence). V was clipped by 5 bases and J by 1 base, with 8 bases between them. The CDR3 runs 13 residues.